The TCR beta chain described here comes from a study of shared clonotypes between healthy human individuals. Overall study context: There were three CD4 naive, three CD4 memory, two CD8 naive and one CD8 memory plates per donor. Study-wide findings and caveats: Richness estimates generally favored naive over memory subsets.

The donors, healthy adults who were HIV-negative, had experienced no recent acute infections or vaccinations. Germline V gene lookup returns CDR1 MNHNY and CDR2 SVGAGI (reference sequence). Trimming pared 6 bases from V and 4 bases from J, leaving 10 bases between. The CDR3 sequence is 13 residues long. Comments on this clone: Its antigen is currently unknown. Other DNA sequences in this sample translate to the same CDR3.

The table came from immunoSEQ multiplex PCR; TCRdb's copy has only in-frame clones and leaves some out. Here the sample spans roughly 2.2 million clones, around 93% being singletons. The sequenced material came from naive CD4+ T cells from PBMCs. Sample subset: CD45RA+ positively selected. V and J are TRBV6-6 and TRBJ2-1; tentatively, D is TRBD1 (5 bases). The source of this sequence is a young man in good health. Some clones in this sample may be carry-over from other donors' samples. The CDR3 region has the DNA TGTGCCAGCAGCCCGGACACTTACAATGAGCAGTTCTTC. Protein: CASSPDTYNEQFF.